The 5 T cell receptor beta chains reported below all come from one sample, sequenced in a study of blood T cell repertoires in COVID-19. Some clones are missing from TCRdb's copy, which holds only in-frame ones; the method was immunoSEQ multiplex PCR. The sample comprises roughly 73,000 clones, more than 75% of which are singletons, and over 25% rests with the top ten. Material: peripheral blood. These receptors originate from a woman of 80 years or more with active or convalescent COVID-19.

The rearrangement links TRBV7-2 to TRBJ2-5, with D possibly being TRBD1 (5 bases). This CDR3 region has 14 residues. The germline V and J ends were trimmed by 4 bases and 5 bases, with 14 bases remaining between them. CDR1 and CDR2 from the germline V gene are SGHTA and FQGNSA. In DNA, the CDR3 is TGTGCCAGCAGCTCAGGGATCCCCCCGGAGACCCAGTACTTC. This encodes CASSSGIPPETQYF.

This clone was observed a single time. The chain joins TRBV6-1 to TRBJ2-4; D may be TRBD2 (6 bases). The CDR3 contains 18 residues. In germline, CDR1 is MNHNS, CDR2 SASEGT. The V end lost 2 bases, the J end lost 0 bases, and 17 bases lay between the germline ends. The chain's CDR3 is CASSERRGSWGAKNIQYF. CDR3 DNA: TGTGCCAGCAGTGAACGGAGGGGATCTTGGGGAGCCAAAAACATTCAGTACTTC.

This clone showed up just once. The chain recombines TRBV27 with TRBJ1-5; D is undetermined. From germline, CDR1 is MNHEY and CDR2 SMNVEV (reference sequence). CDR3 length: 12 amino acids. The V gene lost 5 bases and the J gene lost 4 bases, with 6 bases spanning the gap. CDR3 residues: CASSQLNQPQHF. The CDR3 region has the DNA TGTGCCAGCAGTCAACTAAATCAGCCCCAGCATTTT.

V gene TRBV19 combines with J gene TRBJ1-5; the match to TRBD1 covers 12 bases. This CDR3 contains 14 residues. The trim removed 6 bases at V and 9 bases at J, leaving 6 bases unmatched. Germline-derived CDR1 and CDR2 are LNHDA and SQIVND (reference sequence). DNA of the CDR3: TGTGCCAGTAGCGGGACAGGGGGCGGAACGCCCCAGCATTTT. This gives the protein CASSGTGGGTPQHF.

CDR3 DNA: TGTGCCAGCAGCCCACTTTTTTCAGGCGAGCAGTTCTTC. Translated, it gives CASSPLFSGEQFF. The V gene is TRBV11-3, the J gene TRBJ2-1; D gene unclear. Germline CDR1 SGHNT, CDR2 YENEEA. V lost 5 bases and J 10 bases, leaving 15 bases between the germline ends. This CDR3 spans 13 amino acids.